What follows is one TCR beta chain and its context. The data are from a study of blood T cell repertoires in COVID-19. As processed by the authors: Reference gene primer amplification gave nucleated cell count estimates. Assay: immunoSEQ multiplex PCR; the TCRdb copy retains only in-frame clones and omits some. V, J and clone size reflect that table, while D and trimming were determined from the DNA. In the table there are some 90,000 clones, roughly 89% of which are singletons. V was trimmed by 6 bases and J by 5 bases, leaving 10 bases between them. CDR3 length: 13 residues. The chain has TRBV12-3 or TRBV12-4 and TRBJ2-2; a possible D gene is TRBD1 (6 bases). The material sequenced was peripheral blood. The TCR was taken from a woman older than 75 with active or convalescent COVID-19. CDR3 coding DNA: TGTGCCAGCAGCTACACAGGGACCGGGGAGCTGTTTTTT. Residues: CASSYTGTGELFF.